These 2 T cell receptor beta chains originate from one sample sequenced in a study of beta chain features in type 1 diabetes (dated by TCRdb to 2017 to 2018). Study-wide conclusions, independent of this receptor: In all four CD4+ subsets, TCRB CDR3 length was moderately but significantly shorter in type 1 diabetes patients.

Library preparation used the immunoSEQ multiplex PCR assay. The entire isolated RNA was reverse transcribed using the High Capacity cDNA Reverse Transcription Kit, and thus expressed TCRB transcripts were sequenced. TCRdb's version of the immuneACCESS table is confined to in-frame rearrangements and falls short of the full clone set. An unresolved V gene accounts for under half of the shortfall where checked; the remainder is of unknown origin. A total of 300,000 to 350,000 clones appear in this sample, about 13% of them only once. The ten biggest clones cover approximately 0.016% of the sample. Their target antigens are unknown. The sequencing sample was made of naive CD4+ T cells from blood. This specimen's cell subset or site label, per the study, means: true naive CD4+ T cells. The source of these receptors is a woman in her late teens or twenties with type 1 diabetes.

The chain links TRBV5-1 to TRBJ2-3; 12 nucleotides match TRBD2. Per the germline V gene, CDR1 is SGHRS and CDR2 is YFSETQ. The trim removed 0 bases at V and 1 base at J, leaving 3 bases unmatched. The CDR3 has 17 amino acids. The CDR3, as DNA: TGCGCCAGCAGCTTGGGACTAGCGGGAGTTCGCACAGATACGCAGTATTTT. It specifies CASSLGLAGVRTDTQYF.

This clone showed up just a few times. The V call is TRBV30, the J call TRBJ1-5; D gene unclear. The germline gives CDR1 GTSNPN, CDR2 SVGIG (reference sequence). This CDR3 region has 13 residues. V was clipped by 0 bases and J by 4 bases, with 7 bases between them. Written as DNA, the CDR3 is TGTGCCTGGAGTGTACCCGGGAATCAGCCCCAGCATTTT. Protein: CAWSVPGNQPQHF.